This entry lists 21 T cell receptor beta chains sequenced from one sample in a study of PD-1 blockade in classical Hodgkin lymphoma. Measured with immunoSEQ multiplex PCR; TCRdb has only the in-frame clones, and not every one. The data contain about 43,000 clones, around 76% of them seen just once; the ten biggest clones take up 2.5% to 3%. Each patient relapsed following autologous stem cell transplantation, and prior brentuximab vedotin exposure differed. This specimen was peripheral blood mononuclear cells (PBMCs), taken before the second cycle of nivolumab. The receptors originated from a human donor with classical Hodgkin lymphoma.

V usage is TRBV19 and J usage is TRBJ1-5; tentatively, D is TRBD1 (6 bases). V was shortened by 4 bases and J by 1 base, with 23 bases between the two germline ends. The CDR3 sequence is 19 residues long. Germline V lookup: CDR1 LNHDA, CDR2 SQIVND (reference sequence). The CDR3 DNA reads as TGTGCCAGTAGTACCCCGACAGGTATCTCCCGTAGGAGCAATCAGCCCCAGCATTTT. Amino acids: CASSTPTGISRRSNQPQHF.

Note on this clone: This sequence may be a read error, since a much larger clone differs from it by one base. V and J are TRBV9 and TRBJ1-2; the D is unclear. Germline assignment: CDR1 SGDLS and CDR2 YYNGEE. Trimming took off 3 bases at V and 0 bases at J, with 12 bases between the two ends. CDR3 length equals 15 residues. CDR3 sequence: CASSALDGANYGYTF. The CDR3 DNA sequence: TGTGCCAGCAGCGCCCTCGACGGGGCTAACTATGGCTACACCTTC.

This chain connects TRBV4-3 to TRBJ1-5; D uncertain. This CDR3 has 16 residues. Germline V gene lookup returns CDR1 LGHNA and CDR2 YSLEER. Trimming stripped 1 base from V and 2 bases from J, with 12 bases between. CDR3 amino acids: CASSQGVGSGNQPQHF. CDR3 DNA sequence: TGCGCCAGCAGCCAAGGCGTCGGATCAGGCAATCAGCCCCAGCATTTT.

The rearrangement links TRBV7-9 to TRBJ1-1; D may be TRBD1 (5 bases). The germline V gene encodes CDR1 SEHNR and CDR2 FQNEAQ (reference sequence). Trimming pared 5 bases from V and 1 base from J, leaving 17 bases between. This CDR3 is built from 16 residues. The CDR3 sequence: CASSPPHGAQNTEAFF. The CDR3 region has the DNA TGTGCCAGCAGCCCACCACACGGGGCCCAGAACACTGAAGCTTTCTTT. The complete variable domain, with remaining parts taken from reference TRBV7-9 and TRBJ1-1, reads DTGVSQNPRHKITKRGQNVTFRCDPISEHNRLYWYRQTLGQGPEFLTYFQNEAQLEKSRLLSDRFSAERPKGSFSTLEIQRTEQGDSAMYLCASSPPHGAQNTEAFFGQGTRLTVV.

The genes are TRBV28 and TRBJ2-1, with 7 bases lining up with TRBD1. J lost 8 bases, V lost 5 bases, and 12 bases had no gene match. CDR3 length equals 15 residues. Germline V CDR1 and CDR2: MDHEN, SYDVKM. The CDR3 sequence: CASSRDRVRLDEQFF. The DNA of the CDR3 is TGTGCCAGCAGTAGAGACAGGGTACGGTTGGATGAGCAGTTCTTC.

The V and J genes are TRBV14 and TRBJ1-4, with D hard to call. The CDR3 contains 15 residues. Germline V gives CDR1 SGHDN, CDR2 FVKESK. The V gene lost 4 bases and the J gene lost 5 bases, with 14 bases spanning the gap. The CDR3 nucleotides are TGTGCCAGCAGCCCCGGGGTGCTCAGAAATGAAAAACTGTTTTTT. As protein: CASSPGVLRNEKLFF.

The CDR3 DNA reads TGCGCCAGCAAAGGGGACCCAGAAGGGACAGGGCGGACCGGGGAGCTGTTTTTT. Protein product: CASKGDPEGTGRTGELFF. The chain employs TRBV4-3 and TRBJ2-2; 9 bases agree with TRBD1. The V segment lost 7 bases and the J segment 5 bases; nucleotides outside the gene matches: 17. CDR3 length: 18 residues. The germline V gene encodes CDR1 LGHNA and CDR2 YSLEER.

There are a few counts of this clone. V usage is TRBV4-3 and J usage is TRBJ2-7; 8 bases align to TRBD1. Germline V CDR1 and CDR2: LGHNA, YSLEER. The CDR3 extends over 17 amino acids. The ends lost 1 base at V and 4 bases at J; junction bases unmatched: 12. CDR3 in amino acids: CASSQGGPGTGSYEQYF. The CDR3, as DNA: TGCGCCAGCAGCCAAGGGGGCCCCGGGACAGGCAGTTACGAGCAGTACTTC.

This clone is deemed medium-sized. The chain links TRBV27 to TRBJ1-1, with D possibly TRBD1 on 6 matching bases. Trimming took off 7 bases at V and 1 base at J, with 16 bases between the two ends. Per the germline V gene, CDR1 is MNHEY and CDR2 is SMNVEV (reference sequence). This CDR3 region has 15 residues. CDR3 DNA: TGTGCCAGCACCCCGGGGGCAGGGAAGAACACTGAAGCTTTCTTT. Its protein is CASTPGAGKNTEAFF.

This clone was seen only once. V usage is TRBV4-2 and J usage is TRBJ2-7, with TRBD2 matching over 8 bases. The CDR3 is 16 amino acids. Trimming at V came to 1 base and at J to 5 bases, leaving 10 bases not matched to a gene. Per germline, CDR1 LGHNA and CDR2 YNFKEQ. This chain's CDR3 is CASSQVRAGGSNEQYF. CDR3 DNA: TGTGCCAGCAGCCAAGTAAGGGCGGGGGGTAGCAACGAGCAGTACTTC.

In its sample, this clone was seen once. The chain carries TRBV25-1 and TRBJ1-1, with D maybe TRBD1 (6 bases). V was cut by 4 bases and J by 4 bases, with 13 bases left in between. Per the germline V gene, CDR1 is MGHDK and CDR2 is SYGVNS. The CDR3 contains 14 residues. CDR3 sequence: CASSVLQGGTEAFF. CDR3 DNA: TGTGCCAGCAGTGTCCTACAGGGCGGCACTGAAGCTTTCTTT.

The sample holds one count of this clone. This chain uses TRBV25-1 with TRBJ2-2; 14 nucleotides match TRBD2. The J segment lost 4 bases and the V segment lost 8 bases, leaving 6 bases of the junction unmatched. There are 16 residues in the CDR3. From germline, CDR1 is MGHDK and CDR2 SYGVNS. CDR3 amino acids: CASAGLAGAGTGELFF. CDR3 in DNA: TGTGCCAGCGCGGGACTAGCGGGAGCAGGCACCGGGGAGCTGTTTTTT.

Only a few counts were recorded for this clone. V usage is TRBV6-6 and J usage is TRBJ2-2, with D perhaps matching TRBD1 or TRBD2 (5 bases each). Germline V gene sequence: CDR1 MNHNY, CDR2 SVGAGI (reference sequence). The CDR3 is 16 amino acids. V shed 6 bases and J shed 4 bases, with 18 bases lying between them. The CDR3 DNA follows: TGTGCCAGCAGACACCCGAGGGACGGGTCCACCGGGGAGCTGTTTTTT. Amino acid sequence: CASRHPRDGSTGELFF.

The CDR3 region has the DNA TGTGCCAGCAGCCGACAGGATTCTGCCTATGGCTACACCTTC. The encoded protein is CASSRQDSAYGYTF. V usage is TRBV7-8 and J usage is TRBJ1-2, with D possibly being TRBD1 (6 bases). The length of the CDR3 is 14 residues. The V end lost 5 bases, the J end lost 4 bases, and 14 bases lay between the germline ends. Germline loops: CDR1 SGHVS, CDR2 FQNEAQ. The entire variable domain, with the rest obtained from reference TRBV7-8 and TRBJ1-2, is as follows: GAGVSQSPRYKVAKRGQDVALRCDPISGHVSLFWYQQALGQGPEFLTYFQNEAQLDKSGLPSDRFFAERPEGSVSTLKIQRTQQEDSAVYLCASSRQDSAYGYTFGSGTRLTVV.

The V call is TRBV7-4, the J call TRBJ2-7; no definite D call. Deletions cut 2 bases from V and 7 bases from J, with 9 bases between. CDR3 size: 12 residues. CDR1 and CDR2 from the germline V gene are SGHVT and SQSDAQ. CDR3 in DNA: TGTGCCAGCAGCTTAATAGGGTTTGAGCAGTACTTC. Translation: CASSLIGFEQYF.

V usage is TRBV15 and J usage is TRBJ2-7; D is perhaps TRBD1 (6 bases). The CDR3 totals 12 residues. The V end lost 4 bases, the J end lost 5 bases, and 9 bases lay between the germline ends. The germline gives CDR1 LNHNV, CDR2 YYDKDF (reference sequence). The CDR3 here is CATSIDRNEQYF. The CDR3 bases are TGTGCCACCAGCATAGACAGGAACGAGCAGTACTTC.

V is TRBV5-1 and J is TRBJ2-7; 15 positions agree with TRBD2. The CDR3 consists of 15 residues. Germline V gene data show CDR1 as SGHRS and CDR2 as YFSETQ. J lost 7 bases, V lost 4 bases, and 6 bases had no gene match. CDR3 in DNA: TGCGCCAGCAGCCTTGGGACTAGCGGGAGGCCTGAGCAGTACTTC. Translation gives CASSLGTSGRPEQYF.

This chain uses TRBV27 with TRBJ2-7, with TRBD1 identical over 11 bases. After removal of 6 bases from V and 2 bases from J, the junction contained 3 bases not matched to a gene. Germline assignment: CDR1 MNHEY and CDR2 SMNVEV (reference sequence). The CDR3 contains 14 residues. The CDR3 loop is CASSLDRGPYEQYF. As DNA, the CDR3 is TGTGCCAGCAGCTTGGACAGGGGGCCCTACGAGCAGTACTTC.

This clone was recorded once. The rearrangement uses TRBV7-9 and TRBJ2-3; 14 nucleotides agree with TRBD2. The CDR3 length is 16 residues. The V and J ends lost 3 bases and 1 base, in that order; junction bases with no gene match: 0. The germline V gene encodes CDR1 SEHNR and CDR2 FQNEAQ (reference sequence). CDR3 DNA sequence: TGTGCCAGCAGCTTGGGACTAGCGGGAGGCACAGATACGCAGTATTTT. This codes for CASSLGLAGGTDTQYF.

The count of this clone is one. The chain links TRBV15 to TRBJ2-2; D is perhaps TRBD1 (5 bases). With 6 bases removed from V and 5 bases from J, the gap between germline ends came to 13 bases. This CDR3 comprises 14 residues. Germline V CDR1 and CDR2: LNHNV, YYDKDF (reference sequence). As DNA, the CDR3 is TGTGCCACCAGTCAAGGGGAAGGAACCGGGGAGCTGTTTTTT. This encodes CATSQGEGTGELFF.

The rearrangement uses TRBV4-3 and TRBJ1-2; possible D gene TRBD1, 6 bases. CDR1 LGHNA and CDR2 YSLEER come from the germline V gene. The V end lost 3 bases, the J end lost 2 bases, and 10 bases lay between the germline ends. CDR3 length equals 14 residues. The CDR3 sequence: CASSQWTENYGYTF. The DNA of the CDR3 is TGCGCCAGCAGCCAGTGGACAGAGAACTATGGCTACACCTTC.